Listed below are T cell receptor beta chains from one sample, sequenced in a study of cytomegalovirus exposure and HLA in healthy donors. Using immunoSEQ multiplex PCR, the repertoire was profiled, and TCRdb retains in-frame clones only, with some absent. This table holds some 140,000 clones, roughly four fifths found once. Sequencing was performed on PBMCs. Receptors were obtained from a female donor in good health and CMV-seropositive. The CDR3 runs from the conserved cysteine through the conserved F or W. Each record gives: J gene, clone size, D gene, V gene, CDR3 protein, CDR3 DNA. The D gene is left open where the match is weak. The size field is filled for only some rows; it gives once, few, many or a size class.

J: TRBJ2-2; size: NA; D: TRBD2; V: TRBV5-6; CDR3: CASSAGLVGELFF; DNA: TGTGCCAGCAGCGCGGGACTAGTTGGGGAGCTGTTTTTT
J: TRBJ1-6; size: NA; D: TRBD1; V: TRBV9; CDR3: CASSTRQGPLHF; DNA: TGTGCCAGCAGCACTCGACAGGGCCCCCTCCACTTT
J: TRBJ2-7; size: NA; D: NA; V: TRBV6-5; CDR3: CASSPQGTYEQYF; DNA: TGTGCCAGCAGTCCACAGGGCACCTACGAGCAGTACTTC
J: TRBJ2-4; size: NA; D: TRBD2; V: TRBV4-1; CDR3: CASSQVRGALIGNIQYF; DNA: TGCGCCAGCAGCCAAGTGCGGGGGGCGCTGATCGGAAACATTCAGTACTTC
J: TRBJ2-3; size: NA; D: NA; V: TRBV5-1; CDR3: CASRPGHSGPDTQYF; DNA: TGCGCCAGCAGACCGGGTCACAGCGGCCCAGATACGCAGTATTTT
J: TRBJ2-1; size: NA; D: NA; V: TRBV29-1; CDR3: CSVEDPGRVSYNEQFF; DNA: TGCAGCGTTGAAGATCCCGGCAGGGTCTCCTACAATGAGCAGTTCTTC
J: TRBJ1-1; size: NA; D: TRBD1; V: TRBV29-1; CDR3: CSAMTGIKNTEAFF; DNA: TGCAGCGCTATGACAGGGATTAAGAACACTGAAGCTTTCTTT
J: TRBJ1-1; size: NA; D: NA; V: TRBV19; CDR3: CASSISGGVDTEAFF; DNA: TGTGCCAGTAGTATTTCTGGAGGGGTGGACACTGAAGCTTTCTTT
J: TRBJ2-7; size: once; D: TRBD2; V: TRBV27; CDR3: CASRPNMASGAPEQYF; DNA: TGTGCCAGCAGACCTAATATGGCTAGCGGGGCTCCCGAGCAGTACTTC
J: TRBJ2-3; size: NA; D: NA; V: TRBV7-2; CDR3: CASGTAFTDTQYF; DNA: TGTGCCAGCGGGACTGCCTTCACAGATACGCAGTATTTT
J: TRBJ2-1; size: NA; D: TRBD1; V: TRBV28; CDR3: CASRGQGDEQFF; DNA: TGTGCCAGCAGGGGACAGGGCGACGAGCAGTTCTTC
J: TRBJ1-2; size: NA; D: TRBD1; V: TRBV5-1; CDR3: CASSARDRESLGYTF; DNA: TGCGCCAGCAGCGCCCGGGACAGGGAGTCTCTTGGCTACACCTTC
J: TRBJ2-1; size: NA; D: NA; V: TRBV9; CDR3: CASSAQGEQFF; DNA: TGTGCCAGCAGCGCCCAGGGAGAGCAGTTCTTC
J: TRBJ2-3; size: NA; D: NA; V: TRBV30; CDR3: CAYRRWESTDTQYF; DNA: TGTGCCTACCGCCGGTGGGAGAGCACAGATACGCAGTATTTT
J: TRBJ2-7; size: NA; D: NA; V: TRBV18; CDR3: CASSTGQHYEQYF; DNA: TGTGCCAGCTCAACAGGACAGCACTACGAGCAGTACTTC
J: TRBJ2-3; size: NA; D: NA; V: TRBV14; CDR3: CASSQDRGGRDTQYF; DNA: TGTGCCAGCAGCCAAGATAGGGGGGGCCGTGATACGCAGTATTTT
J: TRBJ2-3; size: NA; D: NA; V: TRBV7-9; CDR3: CASSLLGATDTQYF; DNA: TGTGCCAGCAGCTTATTAGGGGCCACAGATACGCAGTATTTT
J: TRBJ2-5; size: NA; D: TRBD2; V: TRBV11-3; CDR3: CASSLGDGGETQYF; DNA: TGTGCCAGCAGCTTAGGCGACGGGGGGGAGACCCAGTACTTC
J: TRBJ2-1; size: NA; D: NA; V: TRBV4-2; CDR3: CASSPVTGNEQFF; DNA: TGTGCCAGCAGCCCGGTGACCGGGAATGAGCAGTTCTTC
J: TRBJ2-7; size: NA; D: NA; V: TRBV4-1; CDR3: CASSQVVGYEQYF; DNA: TGCGCCAGCAGCCAAGTAGTCGGGTACGAGCAGTACTTC
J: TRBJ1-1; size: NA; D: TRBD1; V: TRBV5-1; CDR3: CASSQAGTGNTEAFF; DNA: TGCGCCAGCAGCCAAGCCGGGACAGGGAACACTGAAGCTTTCTTT
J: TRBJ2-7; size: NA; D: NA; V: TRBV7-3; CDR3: CASSRSGGSYEQYF; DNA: TGTGCCAGCAGCCGTTCAGGGGGGTCCTACGAGCAGTACTTC
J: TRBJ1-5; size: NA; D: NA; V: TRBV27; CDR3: CASSASPGAGEPQHF; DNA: TGTGCCAGCAGTGCCTCCCCCGGGGCGGGGGAGCCCCAGCATTTT
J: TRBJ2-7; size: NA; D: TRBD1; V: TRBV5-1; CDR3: CASSLGQGWQYF; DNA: TGCGCCAGCAGCCTAGGACAGGGTTGGCAGTACTTC
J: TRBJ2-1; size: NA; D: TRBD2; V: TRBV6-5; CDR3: CASTPSGTLNNEQFF; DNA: TGTGCCAGCACCCCTAGCGGGACACTTAACAATGAGCAGTTCTTC
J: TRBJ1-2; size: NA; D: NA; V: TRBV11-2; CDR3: CASSPGILYGYTF; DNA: TGTGCCAGCAGCCCCGGGATTCTCTATGGCTACACCTTC
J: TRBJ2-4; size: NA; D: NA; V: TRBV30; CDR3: CAWSVRENIQYF; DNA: TGTGCCTGGAGTGTACGGGAAAACATTCAGTACTTC
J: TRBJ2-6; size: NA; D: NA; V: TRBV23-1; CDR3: CASSRQPKTGANVLTF; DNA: TGCGCCAGCAGTCGGCAACCCAAAACTGGGGCCAACGTCCTGACTTTC
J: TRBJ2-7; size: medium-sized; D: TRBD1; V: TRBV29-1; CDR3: CSVEEVAGGSHEQYF; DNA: TGCAGCGTTGAAGAGGTGGCAGGGGGTTCCCACGAGCAGTACTTC
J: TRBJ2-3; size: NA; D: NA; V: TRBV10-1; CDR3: CASSEPGSGTDTQYF; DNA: TGCGCCAGCAGTGAGCCGGGGTCGGGAACAGATACGCAGTATTTT
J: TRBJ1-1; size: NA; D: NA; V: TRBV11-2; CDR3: CASSLGVPTVNTEAFF; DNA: TGTGCCAGCAGCTTAGGAGTTCCCACGGTGAACACTGAAGCTTTCTTT
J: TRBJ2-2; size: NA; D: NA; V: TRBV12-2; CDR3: CASRTSGRGKPNTGELFF; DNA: TGTGCAAGTCGTACCTCGGGGCGGGGGAAACCGAACACCGGGGAGCTGTTTTTT
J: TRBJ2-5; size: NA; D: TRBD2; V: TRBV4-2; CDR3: CASSQSGGTSGEGTQYF; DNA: TGTGCCAGCAGCCAATCAGGGGGGACTAGCGGAGAAGGGACCCAGTACTTC
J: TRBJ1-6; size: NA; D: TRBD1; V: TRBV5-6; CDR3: CASSGDRGYSDSPLHF; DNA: TGTGCCAGCAGCGGAGACAGGGGATACTCAGATTCACCCCTCCACTTT
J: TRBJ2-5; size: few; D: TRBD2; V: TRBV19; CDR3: CAASAGVYQETQYF; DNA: TGTGCCGCATCAGCGGGGGTGTACCAAGAGACCCAGTACTTC
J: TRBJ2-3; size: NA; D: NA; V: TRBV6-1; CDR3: CASSEDRAGADTQYF; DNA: TGTGCCAGCAGTGAAGACAGGGCCGGGGCAGATACGCAGTATTTT
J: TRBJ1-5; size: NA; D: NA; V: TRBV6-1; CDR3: CASSERGGVGNQPQHF; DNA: TGTGCCAGCAGTGAAAGGGGGGGGGTTGGCAATCAGCCCCAGCATTTT
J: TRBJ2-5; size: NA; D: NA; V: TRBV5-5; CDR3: CASSLASRGRETQYF; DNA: TGTGCCAGCAGCTTGGCCAGCAGGGGTCGGGAGACCCAGTACTTC
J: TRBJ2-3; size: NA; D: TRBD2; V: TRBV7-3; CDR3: CASSLMGLAGGPNTQYF; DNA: TGTGCCAGCAGCTTAATGGGACTAGCGGGGGGGCCGAATACGCAGTATTTT
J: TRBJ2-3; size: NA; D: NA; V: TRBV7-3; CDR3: CASSPRGLITDTQYF; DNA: TGTGCCAGCAGCCCCCGGGGACTGATCACAGATACGCAGTATTTT
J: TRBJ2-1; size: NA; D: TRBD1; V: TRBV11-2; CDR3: CASSFLAGTGSNEQFF; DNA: TGTGCCAGCAGCTTTTTGGCCGGGACAGGGTCCAATGAGCAGTTCTTC
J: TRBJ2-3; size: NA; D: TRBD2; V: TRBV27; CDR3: CASSLAGSTDTQYF; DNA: TGTGCCAGCAGCTTAGCGGGGAGCACAGATACGCAGTATTTT
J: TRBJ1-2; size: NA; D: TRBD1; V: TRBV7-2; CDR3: CASSLGGQGARYGYTF; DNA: TGTGCCAGCAGCTTAGGGGGACAGGGGGCGCGGTATGGCTACACCTTC
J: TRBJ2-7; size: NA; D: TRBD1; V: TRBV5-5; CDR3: CASSFPGQGIYEQYF; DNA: TGTGCCAGCAGCTTTCCGGGACAGGGTATTTACGAGCAGTACTTC
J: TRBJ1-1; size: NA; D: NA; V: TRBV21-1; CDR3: CASSPAGGTEAFF; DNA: TGTGCCAGCAGCCCCGCGGGGGGCACTGAAGCTTTCTTT
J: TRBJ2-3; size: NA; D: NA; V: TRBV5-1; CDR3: CASSFGEVTDTQYF; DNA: TGCGCCAGCAGCTTCGGGGAGGTCACAGATACGCAGTATTTT
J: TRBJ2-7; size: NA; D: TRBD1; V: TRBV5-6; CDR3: CASRRDGQGKPEQYF; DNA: TGTGCCAGCAGAAGGGACGGACAGGGAAAACCCGAGCAGTACTTC